A single sample is the source of the 27 T cell receptor beta chains below, sequenced in a study of CD8 T cells in ankylosing spondylitis. TCRdb reprocessed the 5' RACE reads via MiXCR and lists one record per CDR3 protein. The sample lists tens of thousands of distinct CDR3 sequences, about 4.2% occurring once. Sequences were obtained from blood, either unsorted or a sorted T cell fraction (not recorded which). Every receptor here comes from a female donor with ankylosing spondylitis or in good health (not recorded which).

In this sample, this clonotype turned up many times. The J gene is TRBJ1-5, the V gene TRBV21-1. TRBV21-1 is designated a pseudogene. The CDR3 has 14 amino acids. The CDR3 is CASSKGRFNQPQHF. CDR3 DNA sequence: TGTGCCAGCAGCAAGGGGAGATTCAATCAGCCCCAGCATTTT.

The chain is built from TRBV9 and TRBJ1-1; the D gene is possibly TRBD1 (5 bases). Trimming took off 4 bases at V and 7 bases at J, with 26 bases between the two ends. This CDR3 comprises 17 residues. Per germline, CDR1 SGDLS and CDR2 YYNGEE. CDR3 sequence reads: CASSSQPAGQEHGEAFF. Here the CDR3 DNA reads TGTGCCAGCAGCTCGCAACCGGCAGGGCAGGAACACGGTGAAGCTTTCTTT.

There are many counts of this clonotype. The CDR3 bases are TGTGCCAGCAGCGCCGCCCGGACTAGCGGGGGGGCTAGCACAGATACGCAGTATTTT. The encoded protein is CASSAARTSGGASTDTQYF. This chain connects TRBV9 to TRBJ2-3; 15 bases line up with TRBD2. CDR3 size: 19 residues. V trimming: 3 bases; J trimming: 0 bases; junction bases outside the gene matches: 8. Per the germline V gene, CDR1 is SGDLS and CDR2 is YYNGEE.

The sample holds many counts of this clonotype. CDR3 in DNA: TGTGCCAGCAGCGTAGCCGGGACAGGGATCTACGAGCAGTACTTC. Encoded protein: CASSVAGTGIYEQYF. This chain uses TRBV9 with TRBJ2-7; 9 bases map to TRBD1. The germline gives CDR1 SGDLS, CDR2 YYNGEE. This CDR3 is 15 amino acids long. After removal of 0 bases from V and 3 bases from J, the junction contained 4 bases not matched to a gene.

This clonotype was observed many times. This sequence joins TRBV9 and TRBJ1-2; D ambiguous. V shed 0 bases and J shed 4 bases, with 7 bases lying between them. This CDR3 comprises 13 residues. Germline CDR1 and CDR2: SGDLS and YYNGEE. CDR3 sequence: CASSVDWSYGYTF. The CDR3 coding sequence is TGTGCCAGCAGCGTAGATTGGAGCTATGGCTACACCTTC.

There are a few counts of this clonotype. The rearrangement links TRBV9 to TRBJ1-1; TRBD1 agrees at 9 bases. The V segment lost 3 bases and the J segment 4 bases; nucleotides outside the gene matches: 4. Germline loops: CDR1 SGDLS, CDR2 YYNGEE. There are 14 residues in the CDR3. CDR3 in DNA: TGTGCCAGCAGCGCCTGGGACAGGGCCACTGAAGCTTTCTTT. Translation gives CASSAWDRATEAFF. The variable domain in full, with the rest retrieved from reference TRBV9 and TRBJ1-1, is DSGVTQTPKHLITATGQRVTLRCSPRSGDLSVYWYQQSLDQGLQFLIQYYNGEERAKGNILERFSAQQFPDLHSELNLSSLELGDSALYFCASSAWDRATEAFFGQGTRLTVV.

At least ten counts were recorded for this clonotype. The V and J genes are TRBV9 and TRBJ2-7; D is possibly TRBD1 (6 bases). Trimming removed 5 bases at V and 0 bases at J, with 12 bases between. Germline V CDR1 and CDR2: SGDLS, YYNGEE. The length of the CDR3 is 14 residues. Written as DNA, the CDR3 is TGTGCCAGCAGGCCGGACAGTAACTCCTACGAGCAGTACTTC. It codes for CASRPDSNSYEQYF.

The sample holds many counts of this clonotype. The gene calls are TRBV9 and TRBJ1-5; a possible D gene is TRBD1 (6 bases). Between the trimmed V and J ends, which lost 0 bases and 6 bases, there was a span of 10 bases. CDR1 is SGDLS and CDR2 is YYNGEE in the germline V gene. The CDR3 consists of 14 residues. CDR3 nucleotides: TGTGCCAGCAGCGTAGGGGACACACTTCAGCCCCAGCATTTT. It encodes CASSVGDTLQPQHF.

This clonotype rates as medium-sized. The chain carries TRBV9 and TRBJ2-1; 8 nucleotides match TRBD2. Germline V CDR1 and CDR2: SGDLS, YYNGEE. Trimming at V came to 0 bases and at J to 5 bases, leaving 7 bases not matched to a gene. The CDR3 is made up of 16 amino acids. Here the CDR3 reads CASSVGVGGAHNEQFF. Here the CDR3 DNA reads TGTGCCAGCAGCGTAGGCGTCGGGGGGGCCCACAATGAGCAGTTCTTC.

This clonotype was detected only once. The V gene is TRBV9, the J gene TRBJ2-1; 8 nucleotides line up with TRBD1. Germline V gene data show CDR1 as SGDLS and CDR2 as YYNGEE. This CDR3 region has 14 residues. Trimming removed 4 bases from V and 9 bases from J; junction bases left unmatched: 9. The CDR3 loop is CASSRGQGAFEQFF. The CDR3 region has the DNA TGTGCCAGCAGCCGAGGGCAGGGGGCCTTTGAGCAGTTCTTC.

This clonotype was seen many times. V usage is TRBV9 and J usage is TRBJ2-7; weak D call: TRBD1 (5 bases). Germline V gene lookup returns CDR1 SGDLS and CDR2 YYNGEE. The CDR3 is 14 residues long. V lost 0 bases and J lost 4, with 11 bases in between. The CDR3: CASSVAPTAYEQYF. CDR3 sequence (DNA): TGTGCCAGCAGCGTAGCACCGACAGCTTACGAGCAGTACTTC.

This clonotype came up many times. The chain uses TRBV9 and TRBJ2-7; 7 nucleotides line up with TRBD1. The CDR3 spans 15 residues. V shed 4 bases and J 2 bases; nucleotides not matched to a gene: 9. Germline assignment: CDR1 SGDLS and CDR2 YYNGEE. In DNA, the CDR3 is TGTGCCAGCAGCCCGACCGGGACAGCAACCTACGAGCAGTACTTC. Translation: CASSPTGTATYEQYF. Together with reference TRBV9 and TRBJ2-7, the CDR3 gives the full variable domain: DSGVTQTPKHLITATGQRVTLRCSPRSGDLSVYWYQQSLDQGLQFLIQYYNGEERAKGNILERFSAQQFPDLHSELNLSSLELGDSALYFCASSPTGTATYEQYFGPGTRLTVT.

This clonotype appeared many times. V gene TRBV9 combines with J gene TRBJ2-6; D uncertain. Trimming removed 2 bases from V and 4 bases from J, with 7 bases in between. The CDR3 covers 14 residues. The germline V gene has CDR1 SGDLS and CDR2 YYNGEE. CDR3 bases: TGTGCCAGCAGCGTCCCATGGGGGGCCAACGTCCTGACTTTC. It codes for CASSVPWGANVLTF.

This clonotype came up many times. V gene TRBV9 combines with J gene TRBJ2-3; 8 bases line up with TRBD2. The V segment lost 0 bases and the J segment 6 bases; nucleotides outside the gene matches: 9. CDR1 SGDLS and CDR2 YYNGEE come from the germline V gene. The CDR3 runs 16 residues. The CDR3 DNA reads as TGTGCCAGCAGCGTAGAAGATCGGGGGGGCCTCGATACGCAGTATTTT. Protein product: CASSVEDRGGLDTQYF.

This clonotype occurred many times. As DNA, the CDR3 is TGTGCCAGCAGCGTAGGGCAGGGGAATGACGAGCAGTACTTC. It is translated as CASSVGQGNDEQYF. The chain is built from TRBV9 and TRBJ2-7, with D maybe TRBD1 (6 bases). The CDR3 sequence is 14 residues long. Per the germline V gene, CDR1 is SGDLS and CDR2 is YYNGEE. V lost 0 bases and J 5 bases, leaving 12 bases between the germline ends. The full variable domain, its missing parts supplied by reference TRBV9 and TRBJ2-7, is DSGVTQTPKHLITATGQRVTLRCSPRSGDLSVYWYQQSLDQGLQFLIQYYNGEERAKGNILERFSAQQFPDLHSELNLSSLELGDSALYFCASSVGQGNDEQYFGPGTRLTVT.

This clonotype was observed many times. This chain's CDR3 is CASSVTGRGTEAFF. Written as DNA, the CDR3 is TGTGCCAGCAGCGTAACCGGGAGAGGAACTGAAGCTTTCTTT. The V and J genes are TRBV9 and TRBJ1-1; D remains ambiguous. V lost 1 base and J lost 5, with 12 bases in between. This CDR3 has 14 residues. Germline CDR1 SGDLS, CDR2 YYNGEE.

This clonotype was counted ten times or more. The chain recombines TRBV21-1 with TRBJ1-5. TRBV21-1 counts as a pseudogene. The CDR3 is 18 residues long. CDR3 nucleotides: TGTGCCAGCAGCAAATGGGGGACCTCCAACTATAGCAATCAGCCCCAGCATTTT. Translated: CASSKWGTSNYSNQPQHF.

In its sample, this clonotype is medium-sized (0.01 to 0.1%). V and J are TRBV9 and TRBJ1-1; the match to TRBD1 covers 7 bases. The trim removed 4 bases at V and 4 bases at J, leaving 10 bases unmatched. Germline CDR1 reads SGDLS; CDR2 reads YYNGEE. CDR3 length: 15 residues. CDR3: CASSPRQGGSTEAFF. The CDR3 DNA reads TGTGCCAGCAGCCCCCGACAGGGAGGTTCCACTGAAGCTTTCTTT.

This clonotype was detected ten times or more. V and J are TRBV9 and TRBJ1-1, with D unclear. The V gene lost 3 bases and the J gene lost 0 bases, with 12 bases spanning the gap. CDR3 length equals 15 residues. The germline V gene encodes CDR1 SGDLS and CDR2 YYNGEE. The CDR3 is CASSAAGSLNTEAFF. CDR3 nucleotide sequence: TGTGCCAGCAGCGCCGCCGGGAGTTTGAACACTGAAGCTTTCTTT.

The rearrangement links TRBV9 to TRBJ1-3, with D tentatively TRBD1 (5 bases). Germline V gives CDR1 SGDLS, CDR2 YYNGEE. The CDR3 runs to 15 residues. V lost 4 bases, J lost 0 bases, and 11 bases lay in between. The CDR3 bases are TGTGCCAGCAGCCCGGGACCACTCTCTGGAAACACCATATATTTT. It is translated as CASSPGPLSGNTIYF.

This clonotype was observed at least ten times. V usage is TRBV9 and J usage is TRBJ1-2; D perhaps matches TRBD1 (5 bases). The CDR3 length is 13 residues. Germline V gene data show CDR1 as SGDLS and CDR2 as YYNGEE. Between the trimmed V and J ends, which lost 3 bases and 10 bases, there was a span of 16 bases. CDR3 in DNA: TGTGCCAGCAGCGCCGGGACCGGCCCGGACTACACCTTC. It is translated as CASSAGTGPDYTF.

Ten or more counts support this clonotype. This chain uses TRBV9 with TRBJ2-2; D tentatively reads TRBD1 or TRBD2 (5 bases each). Trimming left V 0 bases short and J 0 bases short, with 9 bases between. Per germline, CDR1 SGDLS and CDR2 YYNGEE. The CDR3 covers 16 residues. The CDR3 sequence is CASSVGWDPNTGELFF. The CDR3 DNA is TGTGCCAGCAGCGTAGGGTGGGACCCGAACACCGGGGAGCTGTTTTTT.

Ten or more counts support this clonotype. This chain uses TRBV9 with TRBJ1-1; D gene unclear. The CDR3 extends over 13 amino acids. Trimming stripped 3 bases from V and 0 bases from J, with 6 bases between. CDR1 SGDLS and CDR2 YYNGEE come from the germline V gene. Here the CDR3 reads CASSGELNTEAFF. CDR3 sequence (DNA): TGTGCCAGCAGCGGCGAATTGAACACTGAAGCTTTCTTT.

This clonotype was counted ten times or more. The chain carries TRBV9 and TRBJ2-2, with 12 bases that match TRBD2. Per the germline V gene, CDR1 is SGDLS and CDR2 is YYNGEE. CDR3 length: 18 residues. Trimming took 1 base from V and 7 from J; bases not matched to a gene: 11. This chain's CDR3 is CASSVQHLAGGPDGELFF. CDR3 nucleotide sequence: TGTGCCAGCAGCGTACAACATCTAGCGGGGGGGCCAGACGGGGAGCTGTTTTTT.

This clonotype was observed at least ten times. This rearrangement joins TRBV9 to TRBJ1-2; TRBD1 agrees at 7 bases. The CDR3 is 15 amino acids. The J segment lost 8 bases and the V segment lost 4 bases, leaving 14 bases of the junction unmatched. The germline V gene encodes CDR1 SGDLS and CDR2 YYNGEE. The CDR3 sequence is CASSLRQGEVWGYTF. The CDR3 nucleotides read TGTGCCAGCAGCCTTAGACAGGGTGAGGTTTGGGGCTACACCTTC.

This clonotype was seen repeatedly, ten times or more. This chain uses TRBV9 with TRBJ2-7, with 9 bases aligning to TRBD2. V lost 1 base to trimming and J lost 0 bases; unmatched junction nucleotides: 2. CDR1 is SGDLS and CDR2 is YYNGEE in the germline V gene. The CDR3 consists of 15 residues. The CDR3, as DNA: TGTGCCAGCAGCGTAATAGCGGGGGACTCCTACGAGCAGTACTTC. This encodes CASSVIAGDSYEQYF. Variable domain in full (rest from reference TRBV9 and TRBJ2-7): DSGVTQTPKHLITATGQRVTLRCSPRSGDLSVYWYQQSLDQGLQFLIQYYNGEERAKGNILERFSAQQFPDLHSELNLSSLELGDSALYFCASSVIAGDSYEQYFGPGTRLTVT.

Ten or more counts support this clonotype. This chain joins TRBV9 and TRBJ2-1, with 8 positions matching TRBD1. CDR1 is SGDLS, CDR2 YYNGEE, per germline. V lost 3 bases, J lost 9 bases, and 11 bases stayed unmatched. The CDR3 consists of 15 residues. The CDR3 loop reads CASSESGGRYGEQFF. DNA for the CDR3: TGTGCCAGCAGCGAGTCAGGGGGCAGGTATGGTGAGCAGTTCTTC.